This TCR beta chain emerged from a study of T cell changes during pregnancy in multiple sclerosis. Some clones are missing from TCRdb's copy, which holds only in-frame ones; the method was immunoSEQ multiplex PCR. Here the sample spans about 40,000 clones, roughly 88% being singletons. Germline-derived CDR1 and CDR2 are SEHNR and FQNEAQ (reference sequence). V dropped 5 bases and J dropped 12; count of bases not matched to a gene: 14. The CDR3 runs 15 residues. This TCR derives from a female donor in good health, enrolled as a control in a pregnancy study. This rearrangement joins TRBV7-9 to TRBJ2-4; the match to TRBD2 covers 9 bases. The specimen was peripheral blood, collected in the first trimester of pregnancy. The CDR3 region has the DNA TGTGCCAGCAGCGCTAGGGGTAGCGGGAGCGATGGTCAGTACTTC. Translation: CASSARGSGSDGQYF. The full variable domain, completed using reference TRBV7-9 and TRBJ2-4, is DTGVSQNPRHKITKRGQNVTFRCDPISEHNRLYWYRQTLGQGPEFLTYFQNEAQLEKSRLLSDRFSAERPKGSFSTLEIQRTEQGDSAMYLCASSARGSGSDGQYFGAGTRLSVL.